One sample yielded the 21 T cell receptor beta chains listed below, sequenced in a study of shared clonotypes between healthy human individuals. Assay: immunoSEQ multiplex PCR; the TCRdb copy retains only in-frame clones and omits some. The table includes hundreds of thousands of clones, approximately 95% detected once. Terminally differentiated effector memory CD45RA+ cells were excluded from the naive CD8 cells, which were CD45RO-negative and positively selected for CCR7. The sample comprised naive CD8+ T cells sorted from blood. The source is a woman in her twenties or thirties in good health.

The chain uses TRBV29-1 and TRBJ2-5; 10 bases agree with TRBD2. The assigned J gene may be wrong: the sequence end matches TRBJ2-7 better. Germline V gives CDR1 SQVTM, CDR2 ANQGSEA. The CDR3 contains 13 residues. CDR3 amino acids: CSVASGGFYEQYF. The CDR3 DNA follows: TGCAGCGTTGCTAGCGGGGGTTTCTACGAGCAGTACTTC.

The chain employs TRBV9 and TRBJ2-3; 8 bases map to TRBD2. The V segment lost 0 bases and the J segment 4 bases; nucleotides outside the gene matches: 4. This CDR3 comprises 15 residues. Germline V gene data show CDR1 as SGDLS and CDR2 as YYNGEE. CDR3 sequence: CASSVAGGPADTQYF. The CDR3 nucleotides are TGTGCCAGCAGCGTAGCGGGAGGGCCCGCAGATACGCAGTATTTT. Full variable domain (missing parts from reference TRBV9 and TRBJ2-3): DSGVTQTPKHLITATGQRVTLRCSPRSGDLSVYWYQQSLDQGLQFLIQYYNGEERAKGNILERFSAQQFPDLHSELNLSSLELGDSALYFCASSVAGGPADTQYFGPGTRLTVL.

V and J are TRBV13 and TRBJ2-3; 7 positions agree with TRBD2. Germline CDR1 PRHDT, CDR2 FYEKMQ (reference sequence). Trimming took 5 bases from V and 6 from J; bases not matched to a gene: 11. CDR3 length: 15 amino acids. The CDR3 loop is CASSPGGGPGDTQYF. Written as DNA, the CDR3 is TGTGCCAGCAGCCCGGGGGGAGGGCCCGGGGATACGCAGTATTTT. Together with reference TRBV13 and TRBJ2-3, the CDR3 gives the full variable domain: AAGVIQSPRHLIKEKRETATLKCYPIPRHDTVYWYQQGPGQDPQFLISFYEKMQSDKGSIPDRFSAQQFSDYHSELNMSSLELGDSALYFCASSPGGGPGDTQYFGPGTRLTVL.

As concerns this clone: The identical CDR3 is also encoded by other nucleotide sequences in the sample. The chain combines TRBV9 with TRBJ1-1; no clear D gene. Trimming stripped 0 bases from V and 2 bases from J, with 5 bases between. The germline CDR1 and CDR2 sequences are SGDLS and YYNGEE. The CDR3 has 13 amino acids. The CDR3 is CASSVGANTEAFF. Written as DNA, the CDR3 is TGTGCCAGCAGCGTAGGAGCAAACACTGAAGCTTTCTTT.

The rearrangement links TRBV28 to TRBJ1-4; a weak D match, TRBD1 (6 bases). The CDR3 is 14 amino acids. CDR1 MDHEN and CDR2 SYDVKM come from the germline V gene. V lost 6 bases, J lost 7 bases, and 15 bases lay in between. CDR3 sequence: CASSTTGYVEKLFF. The CDR3 coding sequence is TGTGCCAGCAGCACGACAGGTTACGTTGAAAAACTGTTTTTT.

The CDR3 spells CASSEGRVIYTEAFF. As DNA, the CDR3 is TGTGCCAGCAGTGAAGGCAGGGTCATATACACTGAAGCTTTCTTT. The chain recombines TRBV6-1 with TRBJ1-1; D may be TRBD1 (5 bases). The CDR3 has 15 amino acids. Looked up from germline, CDR1 is MNHNS and CDR2 is SASEGT. Trimming removed 1 base from V and 3 bases from J, with 12 bases in between.

The V gene is TRBV7-8, the J gene TRBJ2-7, with D uncertain. CDR1 and CDR2 (germline): SGHVS, FQNEAQ. V lost 1 base to trimming and J lost 5 bases, with 15 bases between them. This CDR3 has 15 amino acids. CDR3 sequence (DNA): TGTGCCAGCAGCTTAGTATACTCAAATCCCCACGAGCAGTACTTC. It is translated as CASSLVYSNPHEQYF. Supplemented by reference TRBV7-8 and TRBJ2-7, the full variable domain reads GAGVSQSPRYKVAKRGQDVALRCDPISGHVSLFWYQQALGQGPEFLTYFQNEAQLDKSGLPSDRFFAERPEGSVSTLKIQRTQQEDSAVYLCASSLVYSNPHEQYFGPGTRLTVT.

The chain employs TRBV7-8 and TRBJ1-3; TRBD1 matches at 7 bases. V lost 5 bases and J lost 4; bases outside the gene matches: 11. The CDR3 length is 16 residues. The germline gives CDR1 SGHVS, CDR2 FQNEAQ. The CDR3 sequence is CASSPPVPGQGNTIYF. CDR3 sequence (DNA): TGTGCCAGCAGCCCCCCAGTGCCGGGACAGGGAAACACCATATATTTT.

The chain has TRBV6-4 and TRBJ2-7, with 10 nucleotides matching TRBD2. Losses at the gene ends were 10 bases for V and 2 bases for J; bases not matched to a gene: 8. The CDR3 consists of 14 residues. Germline V gene sequence: CDR1 MRHNA, CDR2 SNTAGT. DNA for the CDR3: TGTGCCACCAAGGTAGCGGGGGGAGCCTACGAGCAGTACTTC. Amino acid sequence: CATKVAGGAYEQYF.

This rearrangement joins TRBV27 to TRBJ2-3; TRBD2 agrees at 10 bases. The germline V gene encodes CDR1 MNHEY and CDR2 SMNVEV (reference sequence). The CDR3 is 16 amino acids. J gave up 3 bases and V 3 bases, and 6 bases lay outside the gene matches. The CDR3 region has the DNA TGTGCCAGCAGTTTCCTTCTAGCGGGAGATACAGATACGCAGTATTTT. Its translation: CASSFLLAGDTDTQYF.

The rearrangement links TRBV6-5 to TRBJ2-2, with a possible D match to TRBD1 (5 bases). This CDR3 spans 13 amino acids. V dropped 0 bases and J dropped 8 bases, with 7 bases sitting between them. From germline, CDR1 is MNHEY and CDR2 SVGAGI. Here the CDR3 reads CASSYSNRGELFF. As DNA, the CDR3 is TGTGCCAGCAGTTACTCAAACAGGGGGGAGCTGTTTTTT.

This rearrangement joins TRBV27 to TRBJ2-7; 7 positions agree with TRBD2. This CDR3 has 14 amino acids. Trimming at V came to 5 bases and at J to 0 bases, leaving 4 bases not matched to a gene. The germline CDR1 and CDR2 sequences are MNHEY and SMNVEV (reference sequence). CDR3 sequence (DNA): TGTGCCAGCAGTGAAGCGGGAAGCTCCTACGAGCAGTACTTC. Protein product: CASSEAGSSYEQYF.

The V call is TRBV6-1, the J call TRBJ1-4; D is unclear. This CDR3 spans 15 amino acids. CDR1 MNHNS and CDR2 SASEGT come from the germline V gene. The V end was cut by 4 bases, the J end by 10 bases, with 19 bases between. The CDR3 sequence is CASSARSTITGKLFF. DNA of the CDR3: TGTGCCAGCAGTGCCCGGTCAACCATCACCGGAAAACTGTTTTTT.

This chain links TRBV7-9 with TRBJ1-2, with 7 positions matching TRBD1. V lost 5 bases and J lost 5; bases outside the gene matches: 11. CDR3 length: 15 amino acids. Germline V gene data show CDR1 as SEHNR and CDR2 as FQNEAQ (reference sequence). The CDR3 here is CASSARQGPRYGYTF. DNA for the CDR3: TGTGCCAGCAGCGCTAGACAGGGCCCTAGGTATGGCTACACCTTC.

The rearrangement joins TRBV28 to TRBJ2-3, with D unclear. This CDR3 region has 12 residues. The V gene lost 4 bases and the J gene lost 2 bases, with 4 bases spanning the gap. Germline loops: CDR1 MDHEN, CDR2 SYDVKM. CDR3 sequence reads: CASSSYTDTQYF. CDR3 nucleotides: TGTGCCAGCAGTTCCTACACAGATACGCAGTATTTT.

A remark on this clone: Other nucleotide sequences from this sample produce the same CDR3. The chain carries TRBV28 and TRBJ1-5; no clear D. V was pared by 3 bases and J by 0 bases, with 9 bases between. Germline V gene lookup returns CDR1 MDHEN and CDR2 SYDVKM. CDR3 length: 15 residues. The CDR3 DNA reads as TGTGCCAGCAGTTTGGGTCCTTATAGCAATCAGCCCCAGCATTTT. It yields the protein CASSLGPYSNQPQHF. Full variable domain (rest looked up from reference TRBV28 and TRBJ1-5): DVKVTQSSRYLVKRTGEKVFLECVQDMDHENMFWYRQDPGLGLRLIYFSYDVKMKEKGDIPEGYSVSREKKERFSLILESASTNQTSMYLCASSLGPYSNQPQHFGDGTRLSIL.

This chain connects TRBV28 to TRBJ2-7; D unresolved. CDR1 and CDR2 from the germline V gene are MDHEN and SYDVKM. The CDR3 spans 13 residues. Trimming cost V 5 bases and J 6 bases, with 14 bases left between them. The CDR3 DNA follows: TGTGCCAGCAGTCTTACCCCCTCCGCCGAGCAGTACTTC. Protein: CASSLTPSAEQYF.

The V and J genes are TRBV19 and TRBJ2-3; the match to TRBD1 covers 12 bases. The CDR3 contains 15 residues. Trimming cost V 6 bases and J 6 bases; bases outside gene matches: 7. Per germline, CDR1 LNHDA and CDR2 SQIVND (reference sequence). The CDR3 nucleotides are TGTGCCAGTAGCCCGGGACAGGGGGCCTTGGATACGCAGTATTTT. Its translation: CASSPGQGALDTQYF.

The V gene is TRBV10-3, the J gene TRBJ2-5, with D possibly matching TRBD2 (6 bases). Germline CDR1 and CDR2: ENHRY and SYGVKD. The CDR3 contains 20 residues. V dropped 6 bases and J dropped 2 bases, with 31 bases sitting between them. The CDR3 DNA reads as TGTGCCATCAGCAAGCAGAGAAACAGAGACTTAGCGGACTTACAAGAGACCCAGTACTTC. This codes for CAISKQRNRDLADLQETQYF.

This clone was found once. The rearrangement joins TRBV10-3 to TRBJ2-2, with D possibly matching TRBD1 (7 bases). CDR3 length equals 16 residues. V lost 6 bases and J lost 2, with 16 bases in between. CDR1 is ENHRY, CDR2 SYGVKD, per germline. CDR3 sequence reads: CAIRSLTGTNTGELFF. In nucleotides, the CDR3 is TGTGCCATCAGGTCTCTGACAGGGACTAACACCGGGGAGCTGTTTTTT.

The rearrangement links TRBV6-1 to TRBJ1-5; possible D gene TRBD1, 6 bases. The CDR3 has 15 residues. Germline V lookup: CDR1 MNHNS, CDR2 SASEGT. V was shortened by 2 bases and J by 2 bases, with 10 bases between the two germline ends. The CDR3 loop reads CASSEWGGGNQPQHF. Written as DNA, the CDR3 is TGTGCCAGCAGTGAATGGGGGGGCGGCAATCAGCCCCAGCATTTT.